A single sample gave rise to the 17 T cell receptor beta chains below, sequenced in a study of glioma-infiltrating T cells after dendritic cell vaccination. The table came from immunoSEQ multiplex PCR; TCRdb's copy has only in-frame clones and leaves some out. The sample records fewer than 75,000 clones, more than 75% being singletons. Noted time point: after dendritic cell vaccination, including at tumor progression/relapse. The sample was blood, taken after dendritic cell vaccination. These receptors were collected from a human donor with glioblastoma.

V usage is TRBV4-3 and J usage is TRBJ1-2; TRBD1 matches 8 bases. The junction had 7 bases not matched to a gene; V was cut back by 0 bases and J by 7 bases. Germline V gives CDR1 LGHNA, CDR2 YSLEER. The CDR3 spans 15 residues. As DNA, the CDR3 is TGCGCCAGCAGCCAAGAGGGGCAGGGGGCGGGTGGCTACACCTTC. Translated: CASSQEGQGAGGYTF.

In DNA, the CDR3 is TGTGCCAGCAGCCCGCGGACTAGCGGGGGGCCGAGCTCCTACGAGCAGTACTTC. Translating gives CASSPRTSGGPSSYEQYF. The chain is built from TRBV7-8 and TRBJ2-7, with 14 nucleotides matching TRBD2. The trim removed 5 bases at V and 0 bases at J, leaving 9 bases unmatched. Per the germline V gene, CDR1 is SGHVS and CDR2 is FQNEAQ. The CDR3 has 18 amino acids.

This rearrangement joins TRBV11-2 to TRBJ1-1, with D perhaps TRBD1 (6 bases). V lost 1 base, J lost 11 bases, and 17 bases lay in between. The CDR3 is 14 residues long. Looked up from germline, CDR1 is SGHAT and CDR2 is FQNNGV. This CDR3 is CASSLVRGGTGAFF. CDR3 in DNA: TGTGCCAGCAGCTTAGTAAGGGGGGGGACTGGGGCTTTCTTT. Full variable domain (remainder filled in from reference TRBV11-2 and TRBJ1-1): EAGVAQSPRYKIIEKRQSVAFWCNPISGHATLYWYQQILGQGPKLLIQFQNNGVVDDSQLPKDRFSAERLKGVDSTLKIQPAKLEDSAVYLCASSLVRGGTGAFFGQGTRLTVV.

This clone was seen a few times. Different DNA sequences within this sample yield the same CDR3. This chain links TRBV7-2 with TRBJ2-7; D call uncertain. Per the germline V gene, CDR1 is SGHTA and CDR2 is FQGNSA. V dropped 1 base and J dropped 0 bases, with 7 bases sitting between them. This CDR3 is built from 14 residues. The DNA for the CDR3 is TGTGCCAGCAGCTTAGGCCTCAGCTCCTACGAGCAGTACTTC. It is translated as CASSLGLSSYEQYF.

Only one count was recorded for this clone. V and J are TRBV4-2 and TRBJ2-7; possible D gene TRBD2, 6 bases. From germline, CDR1 is LGHNA and CDR2 YNFKEQ. This CDR3 region has 15 residues. V dropped 3 bases and J dropped 2 bases, with 14 bases sitting between them. The CDR3 loop reads CASSQQAEGTYEQYF. CDR3 in DNA: TGTGCCAGCAGCCAGCAAGCGGAGGGTACCTACGAGCAGTACTTC.

The CDR3 DNA is TGTGCCAGTAGTACGGGACAGCCTAATGAAAAACTGTTTTTT. It translates to CASSTGQPNEKLFF. The chain recombines TRBV19 with TRBJ1-4; 7 positions agree with TRBD1. V shed 4 bases, J shed 3 bases, and the junction held 2 bases outside the gene matches. CDR3 length equals 14 residues. Per the germline V gene, CDR1 is LNHDA and CDR2 is SQIVND (reference sequence).

The chain carries TRBV5-1 and TRBJ2-3; 11 positions agree with TRBD2. The CDR3 length is 18 residues. Trimming at V came to 4 bases and at J to 0 bases, leaving 10 bases not matched to a gene. CDR1 SGHRS and CDR2 YFSETQ come from the germline V gene. CDR3 in amino acids: CASSDMRTSGGSTDTQYF. Written as DNA, the CDR3 is TGCGCCAGCAGCGACATGCGCACTAGCGGGGGTAGCACAGATACGCAGTATTTT.

J is TRBJ2-3 and V is TRBV5-1, with 16 bases fitting TRBD2. V trimming: 5 bases; J trimming: 3 bases; junction bases outside the gene matches: 6. CDR1 SGHRS and CDR2 YFSETQ come from the germline V gene. CDR3 length: 17 residues. For the CDR3, the DNA is TGCGCCAGCAGGCGTGGGACTAGCGGGGGGGTGACAGATACGCAGTATTTT. Its protein product is CASRRGTSGGVTDTQYF.

The V call is TRBV6-5, the J call TRBJ1-1; D not resolved. The CDR3 is 14 residues long. Germline values: CDR1 MNHEY, CDR2 SVGAGI. The ends were cut back, 2 bases at V and 1 base at J, with 8 bases in the middle. Written as DNA, the CDR3 is TGTGCCAGCAGTTACGGGCTTGGGAACACTGAAGCTTTCTTT. Its translation is CASSYGLGNTEAFF.

The chain joins TRBV4-1 to TRBJ1-1, with 8 bases identical to TRBD1. There are 15 residues in the CDR3. V gave up 3 bases and J gave up 4 bases; unmatched junction bases: 7. Germline lookup yields CDR1 MGHRA and CDR2 YSYEKL. The chain's CDR3 is CASSHSRGRGTEAFF. The CDR3 DNA reads as TGCGCCAGCAGCCACTCCAGGGGGCGAGGCACTGAAGCTTTCTTT.

This chain links TRBV10-3 with TRBJ2-1; 9 nucleotides agree with TRBD1. CDR3 length equals 16 residues. Germline CDR1 is ENHRY and CDR2 is SYGVKD. Losses at the gene ends were 3 bases for V and 9 bases for J; bases not matched to a gene: 12. CDR3 loop: CAISDKQGAVYREQFF. The CDR3 bases are TGTGCCATCAGTGATAAACAGGGGGCGGTGTATCGTGAGCAGTTCTTC.

V is TRBV11-3 and J is TRBJ2-3; possible D gene TRBD2, 6 bases. CDR1 and CDR2 (germline): SGHNT, YENEEA. The CDR3 runs to 15 residues. Deletions cut 1 base from V and 9 bases from J, with 17 bases between. CDR3 DNA: TGTGCCAGCAGCTTAGCTGGGGGGAATCGCGAAACGCAGTATTTT. Residues: CASSLAGGNRETQYF.

This clone was found once. At one boundary the junction diverges from the germline segment, which might be a read error. V gene TRBV7-2 combines with J gene TRBJ2-7; D is perhaps TRBD1 (6 bases). Germline CDR1 and CDR2: SGHTA and FQGNSA. This CDR3 spans 11 amino acids. In nucleotides, the CDR3 is TGTGCCAGCAGCTTAGTAGGGGGAATGGACTTC. Translated: CASSLVGGMDF.

The genes are TRBV4-2 and TRBJ2-7, with unresolved D. The V and J ends lost 5 bases and 5 bases respectively, with 22 bases between them. The CDR3 totals 16 residues. Germline values: CDR1 LGHNA, CDR2 YNFKEQ. CDR3 sequence reads: CASSKVQVGSFDEQYF. The CDR3 DNA is TGTGCCAGCAGCAAAGTTCAGGTGGGCAGTTTTGACGAGCAGTACTTC.

V gene TRBV10-3 combines with J gene TRBJ2-1, with 8 bases that match TRBD2. V lost 3 bases to trimming and J lost 5 bases; unmatched junction nucleotides: 6. Germline values: CDR1 ENHRY, CDR2 SYGVKD. The CDR3 length is 15 residues. CDR3 nucleotides: TGTGCCATCAGTGAAGGAGTAGCGGGGAACAATGAGCAGTTCTTC. It is translated as CAISEGVAGNNEQFF.

This chain uses TRBV19 with TRBJ1-2; TRBD1 matches at 7 bases. V trimming: 8 bases; J trimming: 0 bases; junction bases outside the gene matches: 9. Germline CDR1 is LNHDA and CDR2 is SQIVND (reference sequence). This CDR3 contains 15 residues. The DNA of the CDR3 is TGTGCCAGTTTCCCGGGACAGACTTCTAACTATGGCTACACCTTC. It yields the protein CASFPGQTSNYGYTF.

The gene calls are TRBV7-9 and TRBJ1-1; 7 bases are shared with TRBD1. J lost 4 bases, V lost 5 bases, and 7 bases had no gene match. The length of the CDR3 is 14 residues. Germline lookup yields CDR1 SEHNR and CDR2 FQNEAQ (reference sequence). The CDR3, as DNA: TGTGCCAGCAGCCGGACAGGCGACCTCACTGAAGCTTTCTTT. This encodes CASSRTGDLTEAFF.